This T cell receptor beta chain was recorded in a study of type 1 regulatory T cells. Study information: This in vitro CD4 product, T-allo10, is enriched for Tr1 cells and alloantigen-specific.

Per the germline V gene, CDR1 is MNHEY and CDR2 is SMNVEV (reference sequence). The CDR3 sequence is 15 residues long. Trimming shortened V by 3 bases and J by 1 base, and 12 bases separated the two germline ends. TCRdb recomputed calls from the reads with MiXCR, one row per CDR3 protein. The sample has about 100,000 distinct CDR3 sequences, 31% seen once. Sequencing was carried out using CD4+ T cells, either the whole sample or a sorted fraction (not recorded which). This clonotype was obtained from a human donor in good health. The gene calls are TRBV27 and TRBJ2-5; no definite D call. For the CDR3, the DNA is TGTGCCAGCAGTTTTGCCTCTTCACTCCAAGAGACCCAGTACTTC. Translating gives CASSFASSLQETQYF.